This T cell receptor beta chain was sequenced for a study of cytomegalovirus exposure and HLA in healthy donors. Study-level findings and limits: Cytomegalovirus-associated status was assigned to around 160 TCR beta chains.

Comments on this clone: No antigen is known for it.

Germline V gene lookup returns CDR1 SGHDN and CDR2 FVKESK. This CDR3 region has 15 residues. The trim removed 4 bases at V and 7 bases at J, leaving 7 bases unmatched. Data came from immunoSEQ multiplex PCR; TCRdb stores just in-frame clones and leaves some out. Altogether roughly 150,000 clones are present, roughly 80% being singletons, with the ten largest covering 9.5% to 13%. This sequence originates from a man in his thirties or forties in good health and CMV-seropositive. The sequenced material came from PBMCs. The chain combines TRBV14 with TRBJ2-7; 13 bases map to TRBD2. CDR3: CASSLGTSGVYEQYF. The CDR3 DNA reads as TGTGCCAGCAGCCTGGGGACTAGCGGGGTGTATGAGCAGTACTTC.